Listed here are 24 T cell receptor delta chains from one sample, sequenced in a study of γδ T cells in repeated Plasmodium falciparum infection. TCRdb re-called the multiplex PCR reads using CATT. This table holds around 49,000 delta-chain clones, around 2% found once. Flow sorting of PBMC yielded separate Vgamma9/Vdelta2+ and Vdelta2-negative gammadelta T cell populations for bulk repertoire analysis. Input material: gamma-delta T cells from blood. All receptors come from a pool of human donors (malaria-infected and uninfected, not separated).

This clone was found a few times. The TCRdb protein, from a much larger clone, departs from this DNA's translation at residue 10, likely by read error; the protein shown derives from the DNA. This chain uses TRDV2 with TRDJ1; D is perhaps TRDD3 (5 bases). No J gene is reported in TCRdb; it was inferred here by comparing the DNA with germline. This CDR3 has 13 amino acids. From germline, CDR1 is GEAIGNYY and CDR2 EKD. The V end lost 0 bases, the J end lost 10 bases, and 14 bases lay between the germline ends. The CDR3 protein is CACDTVGDHILIF. DNA for the CDR3: TGTGCCTGTGACACCGTAGGGGACCATATACTCATCTTT.

This clone has only a few counts. The TCRdb protein comes from a much larger clone and disagrees with this DNA's translation at residue 9, likely due to a read error; the protein given here is derived from the DNA. CDR3 sequence reads: CACDTWGIDSWDTRQMFF. CDR3 nucleotides: TGTGCCTGTGACACCTGGGGGATTGACTCCTGGGACACCCGACAGATGTTTTTC. The rearrangement links TRDV2 to TRDJ3; 8 bases line up with TRDD3. The J gene was not available in TCRdb and was assigned here by matching the DNA to germline segments. Trimming cost V 0 bases and J 0 bases; bases outside gene matches: 3. The CDR3 is 18 amino acids. Germline V CDR1 and CDR2: GEAIGNYY, EKD.

Note on this clone: The amino acid sequence in TCRdb belongs to a much larger clone and departs from this DNA's translation at residue 7, likely a sequencing read error; the sequence shown is translated from the DNA. This chain connects TRDV1 to TRDJ1; either TRDD2 or TRDD3 may fit D (7 bases each). TCRdb supplies no J gene; here it was assigned by aligning the nucleotide sequence to germline. The CDR3 sequence is 22 residues long. Between the trimmed V and J ends, which lost 0 bases and 8 bases, there was a span of 37 bases. CDR1 TSWWSYY and CDR2 QGS come from the germline V gene. This chain's CDR3 is CALGELREGLPRLPPYWGKLIF. The CDR3 coding sequence is TGTGCTCTTGGGGAACTTCGGGAAGGCCTTCCTCGCTTACCTCCTTACTGGGGCAAACTCATCTTT.

This clone showed up just a few times. A far bigger clonotype differs at one base, so this is likely a read error. This specimen includes other DNA sequences encoding the same CDR3. The chain uses TRDV1 and TRDJ1; 12 positions match TRDD3. No J gene is reported in TCRdb; it was inferred here by comparing the DNA with germline. The CDR3 is 25 amino acids. CDR1 is TSWWSYY and CDR2 is QGS in the germline V gene. This chain's CDR3 is CALGELALSNWGIQRQRRYTDKLIF. CDR3 in DNA: TGTGCTCTCGGGGAACTAGCCCTCTCCAACTGGGGGATACAAAGGCAGAGGAGGTACACCGATAAACTCATCTTT.

Only a few counts were recorded for this clone. The translation of this DNA and the TCRdb protein of a much larger clone differ at residue 18, probably owing to a read error; the protein shown here is translated from the DNA. The chain couples TRDV1 to TRDJ1; TRDD3 aligns across 12 bases. Assignment of the J gene here rests on matching the DNA to germline, because TCRdb gives none. The V and J ends lost 2 bases and 0 bases, in that order; junction bases with no gene match: 28. The CDR3 is 25 amino acids. Germline V gene data show CDR1 as TSWWSYY and CDR2 as QGS. The CDR3 spells CALGEGPVRDLLGDTRGTYTDKLIF. The CDR3 bases are TGTGCTCTTGGGGAAGGCCCCGTTCGGGACTTACTGGGGGATACTAGGGGGACATACACCGATAAACTCATCTTT.

Many counts were recorded for this clone. The protein TCRdb lists belongs to a much larger clone and differs from this DNA's translation at residue 14, which points to a read error; the protein shown is made from the DNA. The V gene call is TRDV2, and the J gene call is absent; the table calls TRDD3, which could not be checked here. CDR3 size: 15 residues. CDR1 and CDR2 from the germline V gene are GEAIGNYY and EKD. CDR3 DNA: TGTGCCTGTGACACTCGGGGTCCCCCAGGGCATAAACTCACCTTT. It encodes CACDTRGPPGHKLTF.

This clone was seen only a few times. TCRdb shows a much larger clone's protein in place of this DNA's translation, and the two differ at residue 17, likely through a read error; the protein shown is translated from the DNA. CDR3 sequence (DNA): TGTGCTCTTGGGGCGATGGCCTTCCTCCATTTCACTGGGGGTCCCGCTTGGACAGCACAACTCTTCTTT. Protein: CALGAMAFLHFTGGPAWTAQLFF. The gene calls are TRDV1 and TRDJ2, with a possible D match to TRDD3 (8 bases). TCRdb supplies no J gene; here it was assigned by aligning the nucleotide sequence to germline. The CDR3 spans 23 residues. V lost 4 bases and J 4 bases, leaving 37 bases between the germline ends. CDR1 is TSWWSYY and CDR2 is QGS in the germline V gene.

This clone was seen more than once but under ten times. TCRdb's listed protein matches a much larger clone and diverges from this DNA's translation at residue 12, likely through a read error; the protein shown comes from the DNA. This rearrangement joins TRDV3 to TRDJ1, with TRDD3 identical over 11 bases. No J gene was available from TCRdb, and it was assigned here by a germline match of the DNA. Per germline, CDR1 TVYSNPD and CDR2 GDNSRS (reference sequence). Trimming removed 1 base from V and 0 bases from J; junction bases left unmatched: 22. The CDR3 spans 21 residues. The CDR3: CAFIHPTHWGIMTIYTDKLIF. CDR3 in DNA: TGTGCCTTTATCCACCCTACGCACTGGGGGATAATGACGATTTACACCGATAAACTCATCTTT.

This clone was counted at least ten times. Only one base separates this from a far larger clonotype, so it likely reflects a read error. Distinct nucleotide sequences in the sample also encode this CDR3. V is TRDV1 and J is TRDJ1, with D possibly TRDD2 on 6 matching bases. TCRdb offers no J gene call, so here the DNA was matched to germline to obtain one. Germline CDR1 TSWWSYY, CDR2 QGS. The CDR3 has 17 residues. CDR3 sequence reads: CALGELKGLPAQHKLIF. In DNA form, the CDR3 reads TGCGCTCTTGGGGAACTAAAGGGGCTTCCTGCCCAACATAAACTCATCTTT.

This clone was detected ten times or more. A read error may produce the germline difference seen at one junction end. The CDR3: CALGELGRPLFTDKLIF. CDR3 nucleotide sequence: TGTGCTCTCGGGGAACTGGGCCGACCCCTATTCACCGATAAACTCATCTTT. The J gene is TRDJ1, the V gene TRDV1; TRDD3 is a possible D gene (6 bases). The J gene is not listed in TCRdb, so it was assigned here from a DNA match to germline. Germline V gene data show CDR1 as TSWWSYY and CDR2 as QGS. The CDR3 totals 17 residues.

This clone has just a few counts. The protein TCRdb gives is from a much larger clone and does not agree with this DNA's translation at residue 14, likely a read error; the protein shown here comes from the DNA. The chain combines TRDV2 with TRDJ1, with 13 bases aligning to TRDD3. TCRdb is silent on the J gene; assignment here came from matching the DNA to germline. The germline gives CDR1 GEAIGNYY, CDR2 EKD. Germline trimming cut 3 bases from V and 10 bases from J; bases unmatched to any gene: 37. The CDR3 has 24 residues. CDR3 protein: CACDRLPVLGDTHGVVLGDPRLIF. CDR3 DNA sequence: TGTGCCTGTGACCGACTCCCAGTACTGGGGGATACGCACGGTGTTGTACTGGGGGATCCTAGACTCATCTTT.

Points on this clone: A read error is likely here: a far larger clone is one base away. Other DNA sequences from this sample encode an identical CDR3 as well. The chain carries TRDV1 and TRDJ1, with D perhaps matching TRDD3 (5 bases). Germline matching of the DNA provided the J gene here, since TCRdb leaves it blank. CDR1 is TSWWSYY, CDR2 QGS, per germline. Trimming pared 8 bases from V and 6 bases from J, leaving 28 bases between. CDR3 length: 17 residues. The CDR3 reads CALCLIHDWRRDHKLIF. CDR3 coding DNA: TGTGCTCTTTGTCTGATCCATGACTGGCGACGGGACCATAAACTCATCTTT.

Concerning this clone: A single base is all that separates this from a far larger clone, so a read error is likely. Other DNA sequences within the sample encode an identical CDR3. The V and J genes are TRDV1 and TRDJ1; 9 nucleotides match TRDD3. The J gene, left out of TCRdb, was set here by checking the DNA against germline. Looked up from germline, CDR1 is TSWWSYY and CDR2 is QGS. V shed 1 base and J 2 bases; nucleotides not matched to a gene: 38. This CDR3 has 27 amino acids. In DNA, the CDR3 is TGTGCTCTTGGGGAACCCCTCTTCCTAGCCCCCAAGCTAGGGGATACGCGACGAAAGGGGGGTACCGATAAACTCATCTTT. It yields the protein CALGEPLFLAPKLGDTRRKGGTDKLIF.

This clone was recorded at least ten times. Translating this DNA gives a protein that differs at residue 15 from the TCRdb one, which belongs to a much larger clone; a read error is likely, and the protein shown is this translation. The CDR3 DNA reads TGTGCCTTCCCCCCCTTCCTGTTTGGGGGATACTCGGACACCGGTAAACTCATCTTT. It yields the protein CAFPPFLFGGYSDTGKLIF. The genes are TRDV3 and TRDJ1; TRDD3 matches at 10 bases. CDR3 length equals 19 residues. The germline V gene has CDR1 TVYSNPD and CDR2 GDNSRS (reference sequence).

To note about this clone: This DNA translates differently at residue 16 from the TCRdb protein, which is that of a much larger clone; a read error is likely, and the protein shown is the DNA's own translation. This sequence joins TRDV1 and TRDJ1; 8 nucleotides agree with TRDD3. TCRdb does not report a J gene; here it was assigned by matching the DNA to germline references. The CDR3 loop spans 24 amino acids. The J segment lost 1 base and the V segment lost 0 bases, leaving 28 bases of the junction unmatched. Germline V gene sequence: CDR1 TSWWSYY, CDR2 QGS. The DNA of the CDR3 is TGTGCTCTTGGGGAACTTACCCCTCTCCTAAACCCTTTACTGGGGGGTACGCTCACCGATAAACTCATCTTT. It translates to CALGELTPLLNPLLGGTLTDKLIF.

A word on this clone: A read error is the likely source, as a far larger clone sits one nucleotide away. In the same sample, other DNA sequences code for this CDR3. This chain links TRDV2 with TRDJ1; D is unresolved. TCRdb is silent on the J gene; assignment here came from matching the DNA to germline. The germline V gene has CDR1 GEAIGNYY and CDR2 EKD. The CDR3 is made up of 15 amino acids. CDR3 amino acids: CACDTITQNTDKLIF. CDR3 bases: TGTGCCTGTGACACCATCACCCAAAACACTGATAAACTCATCTTT.

A word on this clone: The protein given by TCRdb reflects a much larger clone and differs at residue 21 from this DNA's translation, likely from a read error; the protein shown is the DNA's translation. The chain links TRDV1 to TRDJ1; 10 bases line up with TRDD3. The J gene, missing from TCRdb, was assigned here through DNA to germline matching. Germline values: CDR1 TSWWSYY, CDR2 QGS. This CDR3 is built from 26 residues. With 0 bases clipped from V and 4 bases from J, the junction kept 35 bases outside the gene matches. The CDR3 sequence is CALGELVLPVLGDYHPFGPYIDKLIF. CDR3 sequence (DNA): TGTGCTCTTGGGGAACTGGTCCTCCCTGTACTGGGGGATTACCACCCCTTCGGTCCTTACATCGATAAACTCATCTTT.

The table lists this clone with a few counts. The TCRdb protein, from a much larger clone, departs from this DNA's translation at residue 3, likely by read error; the protein shown derives from the DNA. The V call is TRDV1, the J call TRDJ1; the match to TRDD3 covers 11 bases. The J gene is not listed in TCRdb, so it was assigned here from a DNA match to germline. This CDR3 is 22 amino acids long. The germline gives CDR1 TSWWSYY, CDR2 QGS. For the CDR3, the DNA is TGTGCTCCTGGGGAAGGGAGAGAGCACTACTGGGGGATAAAACCCTACACCGATAAACTCATCTTT. Its protein product is CAPGEGREHYWGIKPYTDKLIF.

Regarding this clone: A read error likely explains this, since a far larger clone differs by one base. Other DNA sequences within the sample encode an identical CDR3. The chain has TRDV3 and TRDJ1; 8 positions match TRDD2. The CDR3 length is 16 residues. CDR1 and CDR2 (germline): TVYSNPD, GDNSRS (reference sequence). CDR3 DNA sequence: TGTGCCTTTCGCTTCCTACTAGGACTGTACACCGATAAACTCATTTTT. Its translation: CAFRFLLGLYTDKLIF.

Only a few counts were recorded for this clone. The protein that TCRdb holds for this DNA derives from a much larger clone and differs from the translated DNA at residue 3, which likely indicates a read error; the protein shown here is translated from the DNA. The rearrangement links TRDV1 to TRDJ1, with D maybe TRDD3 (6 bases). The J gene, left out of TCRdb, was set here by checking the DNA against germline. The CDR3 has 25 residues. Germline loops: CDR1 TSWWSYY, CDR2 QGS. CDR3 residues: CAPGDFFPFPFRPLRPTPFTDKLIF. The DNA for the CDR3 is TGTGCTCCTGGGGATTTCTTTCCTTTCCCTTTCCGCCCACTCCGACCGACTCCATTTACCGATAAACTCATCTTT.

This clone has a handful of counts. TCRdb assigns this DNA the protein of a much larger clone, which departs from its translation at residue 21; this likely reflects a read error, and the protein shown comes from translating the DNA. The chain links TRDV1 to TRDJ1; 13 nucleotides align to TRDD3. The J gene comes from matching the DNA to germline here; TCRdb lacks it. The CDR3 length is 24 residues. Germline lookup yields CDR1 TSWWSYY and CDR2 QGS. The CDR3 region is CALGGPSLDYWGIRRTRYTDRLIF. The CDR3 nucleotides read TGTGCTCTTGGGGGACCGAGTCTCGACTACTGGGGGATACGCCGTACTCGGTACACCGATAGACTCATCTTT.

In this sample, this clone turned up many times. TCRdb's listed protein matches a much larger clone and diverges from this DNA's translation at residue 3, likely through a read error; the protein shown comes from the DNA. V usage is TRDV3 and J usage is TRDJ1; 9 bases match TRDD3. J lost 2 bases, V lost 5 bases, and 24 bases had no gene match. Germline-derived CDR1 and CDR2 are TVYSNPD and GDNSRS (reference sequence). The CDR3 consists of 19 residues. CDR3 sequence (DNA): TGTGCCCTTACCCCACCCGCAAATACTGGGGGAGACCCTACCGATAAACTCATCTTT. It yields the protein CALTPPANTGGDPTDKLIF.

On this clone itself: Given a far larger clone just one base away, this is likely a sequencing read error. Different DNA sequences within this sample yield the same CDR3. This chain links TRDV1 with TRDJ2, with a tentative D call TRDD3 (5 bases). The J gene is not listed in TCRdb, so it was assigned here from a DNA match to germline. Looked up from germline, CDR1 is TSWWSYY and CDR2 is QGS. CDR3 length: 21 residues. V dropped 0 bases and J dropped 0 bases, with 23 bases sitting between them. The CDR3 DNA reads TGTGCTCTTGGGGAACTGACCCTGAAACGGCCACTCTGGGCTTTGACAGCACAACTCTTCTTT. It is translated as CALGELTLKRPLWALTAQLFF.

There are many counts of this clone. A read error is likely here: a far larger clone is one base away. The same CDR3 also results from other DNA sequences found in this sample. The chain is built from TRDV3 and TRDJ1, with TRDD2 matching 9 bases. CDR3 length equals 16 residues. CDR1 and CDR2 (germline): TVYSNPD, GDNSRS (reference sequence). With 2 bases clipped from V and 8 bases from J, the junction kept 18 bases outside the gene matches. CDR3 nucleotides: TGTGCCTTTTATCGCCTTCCTACGGTTTGTGAAGGCAAACTCATCTTT. Residues: CAFYRLPTVCEGKLIF.